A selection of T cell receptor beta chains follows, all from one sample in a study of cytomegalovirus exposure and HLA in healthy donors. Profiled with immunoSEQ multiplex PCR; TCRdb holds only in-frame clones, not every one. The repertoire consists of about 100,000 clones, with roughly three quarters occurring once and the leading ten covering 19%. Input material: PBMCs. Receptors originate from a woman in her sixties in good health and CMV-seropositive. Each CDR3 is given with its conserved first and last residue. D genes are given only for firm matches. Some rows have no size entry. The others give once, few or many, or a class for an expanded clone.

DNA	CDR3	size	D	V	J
TGCGCCAGCAGTGAAATTGGGGACAGCTCCTACGAGCAGTACTTC	CASSEIGDSSYEQYF	NA	TRBD1	TRBV10-2	TRBJ2-7
TGTGCCAGCAGCAAGAGCGGAACCTACGAGCAGTACTTC	CASSKSGTYEQYF	NA	NA	TRBV7-3	TRBJ2-7
TGTGCCAGCAGTCGGGACTTCTGGGGGTACGAGCAGTACTTC	CASSRDFWGYEQYF	NA	NA	TRBV6-5	TRBJ2-7
TGTGCCAGCAGCCAAGTCTCGGCGGCACAGAACACTGAAGCTTTCTTT	CASSQVSAAQNTEAFF	NA	NA	TRBV4-2	TRBJ1-1
TGCGCCAGCAGTGAGACAGGGATCCCTACAGATACGCAGTATTTT	CASSETGIPTDTQYF	once	NA	TRBV10-2	TRBJ2-3
TGTGCCAGCAGCTTGGAGTCAGGATGGAACAATGAGCAGTTCTTC	CASSLESGWNNEQFF	NA	NA	TRBV5-4	TRBJ2-1
TGTGCCATCAGTGAGTCTGGCGGGTGGAAGAACACTGAAGCTTTCTTT	CAISESGGWKNTEAFF	NA	NA	TRBV10-3	TRBJ1-1
TGTGCCAGTAATAGGGCAGGGACAGCTAATCAGCCCCAGCATTTT	CASNRAGTANQPQHF	NA	TRBD1	TRBV19	TRBJ1-5
TGTGCCAGCAGTTGGGGACAGGCTGGCGTTAAGACCCAGTACTTC	CASSWGQAGVKTQYF	NA	TRBD1	TRBV28	TRBJ2-5
TGTGCCAGCAGTGTAGGGGGCGCCGGCACTGAAGCTTTCTTT	CASSVGGAGTEAFF	many	TRBD1	TRBV2	TRBJ1-1
TGTGCCAGCAGCCTCGTTAGCGGGTCGAACACCGGGGAGCTGTTTTTT	CASSLVSGSNTGELFF	few	TRBD2	TRBV7-9	TRBJ2-2
TGTGCCAGCGCGTACAGGGGGCGAACTTTCGAGCAGTACTTC	CASAYRGRTFEQYF	NA	TRBD1	TRBV5-6	TRBJ2-7
TGCGCCAGCAGCACCGCCGGGGGGGAGACTGAAGCTTTCTTT	CASSTAGGETEAFF	NA	NA	TRBV5-1	TRBJ1-1
TGCGCCAGCAGCCATTCGCAGGGTCTATCTGAAGCTTTCTTT	CASSHSQGLSEAFF	NA	NA	TRBV4-1	TRBJ1-1
TGTGCCAGCAGGCTGAGACAGGGGCCCTATGGCTACACCTTC	CASRLRQGPYGYTF	NA	TRBD1	TRBV2	TRBJ1-2
TGTGCCTGGAGCCCAACAGGGGGCGAGCAGTACTTC	CAWSPTGGEQYF	NA	TRBD1	TRBV30	TRBJ2-7
TGTGCCAGCAGCTCTACCACAGGGACCGAAGCTTTCTTT	CASSSTTGTEAFF	NA	NA	TRBV7-9	TRBJ1-1
TGTGCCAGCAGCTTAACTAGCGGGAGGTCCGGGGAGCTGTTTTTT	CASSLTSGRSGELFF	NA	TRBD2	TRBV11-3	TRBJ2-2
TGTGCCAGCAGCTTAGAATCGGCAGGGTATGGCTACACCTTC	CASSLESAGYGYTF	NA	NA	TRBV7-9	TRBJ1-2
TGTGCCTGGACCACGGGACATTTAAAGGACCAGCATTTT	CAWTTGHLKDQHF	NA	NA	TRBV30	TRBJ1-5
TGTGCCAGCTCACCACCGGGACTAGCTGTCTACGAGCAGTACTTC	CASSPPGLAVYEQYF	NA	TRBD2	TRBV18	TRBJ2-7
TGTGCCACCCTGTTGTGGGAGGACTCCGACGAGCAGTACTTC	CATLLWEDSDEQYF	once	NA	TRBV7-9	TRBJ2-7
TGTGCCAGCAGGACCGGGACAGGTACCTACGAGCAGTACTTC	CASRTGTGTYEQYF	NA	TRBD1	TRBV6-5	TRBJ2-7
TGTGCCAGCAGCGTAGGGGGAAGCGGGAGTTACGAGCAGTACTTC	CASSVGGSGSYEQYF	NA	TRBD2	TRBV9	TRBJ2-7
TGCAGCGTTGTTTCACAGGTCGGTTCTGGAAACACCATATATTTT	CSVVSQVGSGNTIYF	NA	NA	TRBV29-1	TRBJ1-3
TGTGCCACCACTAGCGGGAGGACCGCCACAGATACGCAGTATTTT	CATTSGRTATDTQYF	NA	TRBD2	TRBV5-4	TRBJ2-3
TGTGCCTGGAGTACAGGGATGAACACTGAAGCTTTCTTT	CAWSTGMNTEAFF	NA	NA	TRBV30	TRBJ1-1
TGTGCCAGTAGTATAGACGGATCTAGAAACTATGGCTACACCTTC	CASSIDGSRNYGYTF	NA	NA	TRBV19	TRBJ1-2
TGTGCCAGCAGCACTTCGACAGGGGCCTTTAGTTATACGCAGTATTTT	CASSTSTGAFSYTQYF	NA	TRBD1	TRBV28	TRBJ2-3